This T cell receptor (beta chain) was sequenced during a study of OX40 agonist ivuxolimab in advanced cancers. Study background: Three patients showed partial responses: one hepatocellular carcinoma and two cutaneous melanoma cases. General study findings and limits: Partial responders dosed at 0.1-3.0 mg/kg displayed clonal expansion ranking among the lowest.

Regarding this clone: Its antigen remains unidentified.

The CDR3 spans 18 residues. The V gene end was trimmed by 0 bases and the J gene end by 6 bases; junction bases not matched to a gene: 8. Germline values: CDR1 LGHNA, CDR2 YSLEER. Samples of blood were obtained at baseline, on cycle 4 day 1, and on cycle 7 day 1. Generated by immunoSEQ multiplex PCR, the TCRdb table keeps only in-frame clones and is missing some. The repertoire consists of about 46,000 clones, with 80% to 90% occurring once and the leading ten covering 56%. The genes are TRBV4-3 and TRBJ2-3; the match to TRBD2 covers 14 bases. The input for sequencing was CD4+ or CD8+ T cells sorted from blood, taken in a trial of the OX40 agonist ivuxolimab. The receptor's source is an adult with an advanced solid tumor such as melanoma, head and neck, liver or kidney cancer. The chain's CDR3 is CASSQETSGGALGDTQYF. The CDR3 coding sequence is TGCGCCAGCAGCCAAGAGACTAGCGGGGGGGCCTTAGGTGATACGCAGTATTTT.